A single sample gave rise to the 12 T cell receptor beta chains below, sequenced in a study of monozygotic twins with inflammatory bowel disease. TCRdb re-called the 5' RACE reads and gives one entry per CDR3 protein, without DNA. This sample contains approximately 400,000 distinct CDR3 sequences. The sequencing input was blood. Receptors were obtained from a human donor with ulcerative colitis or Crohn's disease, or a healthy co-twin of an affected twin (not recorded which).

This rearrangement joins TRBV10-3 to TRBJ2-3; TCRdb outputs TRBD1, but without DNA this stays unchecked. CDR3 size: 14 residues. Germline CDR1 is ENHRY and CDR2 is SYGVKD. The CDR3 sequence: CATVGQGAIDTQYF.

The V gene is TRBV10-3, the J gene TRBJ1-1. The V gene's germline CDR1 is ENHRY and CDR2 SYGVKD. CDR3 length: 14 amino acids. The CDR3 sequence is CASLHRTGNTEAFF.

V and J are TRBV12-3 or TRBV12-4 and TRBJ1-5; TCRdb indicates TRBD1, and absent DNA this call remains unverified. CDR3 length: 15 amino acids. CDR3 sequence reads: CASSKSTGTGQPQHF.

The chain employs TRBV11-2 and TRBJ1-3. The CDR3 runs to 14 residues. Germline lookup yields CDR1 SGHAT and CDR2 FQNNGV. CDR3 loop: CASSAGWSGNTIYF.

The CDR3 reads CASSPAGTPSETQYF. The V call is TRBV7-8, the J call TRBJ2-5; TCRdb designates TRBD2, a call that cannot be tested without DNA. This CDR3 is built from 15 residues. Per the germline V gene, CDR1 is SGHVS and CDR2 is FQNEAQ. Using reference TRBV7-8 and TRBJ2-5 for the parts outside the CDR3, the full variable domain is GAGVSQSPRYKVAKRGQDVALRCDPISGHVSLFWYQQALGQGPEFLTYFQNEAQLDKSGLPSDRFFAERPEGSVSTLKIQRTQQEDSAVYLCASSPAGTPSETQYFGPGTRLLVL.

This sequence joins TRBV4-1 and TRBJ1-6; TCRdb proposes TRBD1, but this gene call is untestable without DNA. The CDR3 spans 17 residues. Germline-derived CDR1 and CDR2 are MGHRA and YSYEKL. The CDR3 spells CAGSQSGASSYNSPLHF.

V gene TRBV7-8 combines with J gene TRBJ2-7; TCRdb calls TRBD1, which cannot be checked without DNA. The CDR3 length is 19 residues. Germline V gives CDR1 SGHVS, CDR2 FQNEAQ. CDR3 amino acids: CASSFDRDPLRSETYEQYF. Full variable domain (rest looked up from reference TRBV7-8 and TRBJ2-7): GAGVSQSPRYKVAKRGQDVALRCDPISGHVSLFWYQQALGQGPEFLTYFQNEAQLDKSGLPSDRFFAERPEGSVSTLKIQRTQQEDSAVYLCASSFDRDPLRSETYEQYFGPGTRLTVT.

The J gene is TRBJ1-4, the V gene TRBV14; without DNA, the TCRdb call of TRBD1 cannot be checked. CDR1 and CDR2 (germline): SGHDN, FVKESK. This CDR3 has 15 amino acids. CDR3 loop: CASSIGTSSREKLFF. Supplemented by reference TRBV14 and TRBJ1-4, the full variable domain reads EAGVTQFPSHSVIEKGQTVTLRCDPISGHDNLYWYRRVMGKEIKFLLHFVKESKQDESGMPNNRFLAERTGGTYSTLKVQPAELEDSGVYFCASSIGTSSREKLFFGSGTQLSVL.

This chain uses TRBV5-1 with TRBJ2-7; TCRdb returns TRBD1, unconfirmable since there is no DNA. The germline V gene has CDR1 SGHRS and CDR2 YFSETQ. The CDR3 is 15 residues long. CDR3 loop: CASSLRGTGSYEQYF. Supplemented by reference TRBV5-1 and TRBJ2-7, the full variable domain reads KAGVTQTPRYLIKTRGQQVTLSCSPISGHRSVSWYQQTPGQGLQFLFEYFSETQRNKGNFPGRFSGRQFSNSRSEMNVSTLELGDSALYLCASSLRGTGSYEQYFGPGTRLTVT.

The chain uses TRBV13 and TRBJ2-1; lacking DNA, the TRBD1 call made by TCRdb goes unchecked. Germline values: CDR1 PRHDT, CDR2 FYEKMQ (reference sequence). The CDR3 length is 16 residues. CDR3 sequence: CASSALGQLKDNEQFF.

This chain links TRBV4-3 with TRBJ2-7; as DNA is missing, the TRBD2 call by TCRdb cannot be tested. Germline CDR1 reads LGHNA; CDR2 reads YSLEER. This CDR3 is 15 amino acids long. The CDR3 reads CASKARLAGTYEQYF.

The chain is built from TRBV5-1 and TRBJ1-1; TCRdb outputs TRBD1, but without DNA this stays unchecked. The CDR3 is made up of 14 amino acids. Germline V gives CDR1 SGHRS, CDR2 YFSETQ. The chain's CDR3 is CASSLATTGTEAFF.